These 28 T cell receptor beta chains were sequenced from one sample in a study of siplizumab effects on memory and regulatory T cells. This table comes from immunoSEQ multiplex PCR, and its TCRdb copy is limited to in-frame clones, with some not included. The sample has tens of thousands of clones, about 97% seen once; the top ten hold around 0.6%. The sample comprised naive CD4+ T cells sorted from blood. These receptors all come from a human donor in good health.

The chain recombines TRBV2 with TRBJ1-1; no clear D gene. V was shortened by 3 bases and J by 4 bases, with 12 bases between the two germline ends. The CDR3 spans 14 residues. Germline V gene sequence: CDR1 SNHLY, CDR2 FYNNEI. The CDR3 DNA reads as TGTGCCAGCAGTGAGGAGAGGGCGGGCACTGAAGCTTTCTTT. This encodes CASSEERAGTEAFF. The variable domain in full, with the rest retrieved from reference TRBV2 and TRBJ1-1, is EPEVTQTPSHQVTQMGQEVILRCVPISNHLYFYWYRQILGQKVEFLVSFYNNEISEKSEIFDDQFSVERPDGSNFTLKIRSTKLEDSAMYFCASSEERAGTEAFFGQGTRLTVV.

The V gene is TRBV6-1, the J gene TRBJ1-6, with TRBD1 identical over 7 bases. Trimming at V came to 6 bases and at J to 7 bases, leaving 3 bases not matched to a gene. Germline CDR1 MNHNS, CDR2 SASEGT. CDR3 length: 13 residues. The CDR3 DNA sequence: TGTGCCAGCAGGGAGACAGGGAATTCACCCCTCCACTTT. Encoded protein: CASRETGNSPLHF.

This clone was counted a few times. The CDR3 sequence is CASSSEAGGDYNEQFF. The CDR3 nucleotides are TGTGCCAGCAGCTCTGAAGCGGGAGGGGACTACAATGAGCAGTTCTTC. This sequence joins TRBV7-8 and TRBJ2-1; 10 nucleotides align to TRBD2. CDR1 and CDR2 from the germline V gene are SGHVS and FQNEAQ. The CDR3 is 16 residues long. With 4 bases clipped from V and 3 bases from J, the junction kept 6 bases outside the gene matches.

This clone was seen a single time. The J gene is TRBJ1-1, the V gene TRBV30; D not resolved. V was clipped by 4 bases and J by 11 bases, with 17 bases between them. The CDR3 covers 12 residues. CDR1 GTSNPN and CDR2 SVGIG come from the germline V gene (reference sequence). CDR3 amino acids: CAWNPVGSPAFF. For the CDR3, the DNA is TGTGCCTGGAACCCAGTTGGAAGTCCCGCTTTCTTT.

This chain connects TRBV5-4 to TRBJ1-3; tentatively, D is TRBD1 (5 bases). The CDR3 is 16 amino acids. Trimming pared 0 bases from V and 0 bases from J, leaving 10 bases between. Germline V lookup: CDR1 SGHNT, CDR2 YYREEE (reference sequence). The CDR3 DNA is TGTGCCAGCAGCTTGGATGGACACCTCTCTGGAAACACCATATATTTT. Its translation: CASSLDGHLSGNTIYF.

Details on this clone: Additional DNA sequences in this sample encode the identical CDR3. The rearrangement joins TRBV4-2 to TRBJ2-7; tentative D call: TRBD2 (5 bases). V was cut by 0 bases and J by 6 bases, with 12 bases left in between. CDR3 length: 14 residues. In germline, CDR1 is LGHNA, CDR2 YNFKEQ. CDR3: CASSQDRGKAEQYF. The CDR3 region has the DNA TGTGCCAGCAGCCAAGATCGGGGAAAAGCCGAGCAGTACTTC.

This chain connects TRBV12-5 to TRBJ1-1; perhaps TRBD1 as D (6 bases). This CDR3 contains 14 residues. The germline V and J ends were trimmed by 5 bases and 0 bases, with 10 bases remaining between them. CDR1 and CDR2 from the germline V gene are LGHNT and FRNRAP. CDR3 loop: CASGEGHLNTEAFF. DNA of the CDR3: TGTGCTAGTGGTGAGGGACACCTGAACACTGAAGCTTTCTTT. The complete variable domain, with remaining parts taken from reference TRBV12-5 and TRBJ1-1, reads DARVTQTPRHKVTEMGQEVTMRCQPILGHNTVFWYRQTMMQGLELLAYFRNRAPLDDSGMPKDRFSAEMPDATLATLKIQPSEPRDSAVYFCASGEGHLNTEAFFGQGTRLTVV.

The chain couples TRBV12-5 to TRBJ2-4; 8 bases line up with TRBD2. This CDR3 spans 13 amino acids. Germline V gives CDR1 LGHNT, CDR2 FRNRAP. V dropped 5 bases and J dropped 6; count of bases not matched to a gene: 3. The CDR3 region has the DNA TGTGCTAGTGGTCCCGGGACTAGAAACATTCAGTACTTC. Translated, it gives CASGPGTRNIQYF. Looking up the rest from reference TRBV12-5 and TRBJ2-4 gives the full variable domain: DARVTQTPRHKVTEMGQEVTMRCQPILGHNTVFWYRQTMMQGLELLAYFRNRAPLDDSGMPKDRFSAEMPDATLATLKIQPSEPRDSAVYFCASGPGTRNIQYFGAGTRLSVL.

This clone was recorded only once. The chain carries TRBV6-6 and TRBJ2-7; 11 nucleotides match TRBD2. The CDR3 loop spans 15 amino acids. The V gene end was trimmed by 4 bases and the J gene end by 6 bases; junction bases not matched to a gene: 8. Germline V gene sequence: CDR1 MNHNY, CDR2 SVGAGI (reference sequence). The chain's CDR3 is CASSLAGGPLAEQYF. The CDR3 DNA reads as TGTGCCAGCAGTTTAGCGGGAGGGCCATTAGCCGAGCAGTACTTC.

The gene calls are TRBV5-1 and TRBJ2-5; TRBD2 matches at 9 bases. From germline, CDR1 is SGHRS and CDR2 YFSETQ. V dropped 0 bases and J dropped 4; count of bases not matched to a gene: 7. This CDR3 is 16 amino acids long. The CDR3 loop is CASSLVVAGEGETQYF. As DNA, the CDR3 is TGCGCCAGCAGCTTGGTGGTAGCGGGAGAGGGAGAGACCCAGTACTTC. The complete variable domain, with remaining parts taken from reference TRBV5-1 and TRBJ2-5, reads KAGVTQTPRYLIKTRGQQVTLSCSPISGHRSVSWYQQTPGQGLQFLFEYFSETQRNKGNFPGRFSGRQFSNSRSEMNVSTLELGDSALYLCASSLVVAGEGETQYFGPGTRLLVL.

The V and J genes are TRBV6-5 and TRBJ2-3; D unresolved. This CDR3 has 13 residues. The V end lost 0 bases, the J end lost 1 base, and 2 bases lay between the germline ends. Germline V gene lookup returns CDR1 MNHEY and CDR2 SVGAGI. CDR3 nucleotides: TGTGCCAGCAGTTACTCGGGCACAGATACGCAGTATTTT. Residues: CASSYSGTDTQYF.

This clone has a single count. This chain joins TRBV9 and TRBJ2-1; D gene uncertain. The CDR3 consists of 13 residues. The V end was cut by 2 bases, the J end by 0 bases, with 3 bases between. Per germline, CDR1 SGDLS and CDR2 YYNGEE. The CDR3 reads CASSVGSYNEQFF. The CDR3 nucleotides read TGTGCCAGCAGCGTCGGCTCCTACAATGAGCAGTTCTTC.

CDR3 region: CASSPAGSYEQYF. The CDR3 DNA reads as TGTGCCAGCAGCCCCGCCGGGTCCTACGAGCAGTACTTC. This chain uses TRBV7-3 with TRBJ2-7; D unclear. The V end was cut by 5 bases, the J end by 1 base, with 9 bases between. The CDR3 totals 13 residues. CDR1 and CDR2 (germline): SGHTA, FQGTGA. The variable domain in full, completed from reference TRBV7-3 and TRBJ2-7, reads GAGVSQTPSNKVTEKGKYVELRCDPISGHTALYWYRQSLGQGPEFLIYFQGTGAADDSGLPNDRFFAVRPEGSVSTLKIQRTERGDSAVYLCASSPAGSYEQYFGPGTRLTVT.

The chain is built from TRBV19 and TRBJ1-4, with D unresolved. Trimming took 1 base from V and 4 from J, leaving 10 bases between them. Germline V gene lookup returns CDR1 LNHDA and CDR2 SQIVND (reference sequence). The CDR3 spans 15 residues. The CDR3 nucleotides are TGTGCCAGTAGTATAGCTGGGGTGGGTAATGAAAAACTGTTTTTT. Amino acids: CASSIAGVGNEKLFF.

The J gene is TRBJ2-7, the V gene TRBV19; the match to TRBD1 covers 9 bases. The CDR3 sequence is 14 residues long. After removal of 5 bases from V and 1 base from J, the junction contained 3 bases not matched to a gene. Germline lookup yields CDR1 LNHDA and CDR2 SQIVND (reference sequence). In nucleotides, the CDR3 is TGTGCCAGTAGTCGGGGACAGGGTTCCTACGAGCAGTACTTC. Protein sequence: CASSRGQGSYEQYF.

This chain joins TRBV6-4 and TRBJ2-3; possibly TRBD2 for D (6 bases). Germline-derived CDR1 and CDR2 are MRHNA and SNTAGT. This CDR3 is built from 15 residues. Trimming took 7 bases from V and 6 from J, leaving 20 bases between them. CDR3 protein: CASTVRRGPVDTQYF. The CDR3 coding sequence is TGTGCCAGCACAGTACGGCGGGGCCCGGTGGATACGCAGTATTTT.

The chain uses TRBV6-5 and TRBJ2-5, with D maybe TRBD2 (5 bases). The V gene lost 6 bases and the J gene lost 4 bases, with 12 bases spanning the gap. Germline CDR1 reads MNHEY; CDR2 reads SVGAGI. This CDR3 has 13 residues. The CDR3 nucleotides read TGTGCCAGCAGCGCGGCGGGTGGAGAGACCCAGTACTTC. Protein sequence: CASSAAGGETQYF.

V usage is TRBV7-9 and J usage is TRBJ1-5, with D possibly being TRBD1 (6 bases). Per germline, CDR1 SEHNR and CDR2 FQNEAQ (reference sequence). Trimming left V 11 bases short and J 4 bases short, with 15 bases between. The CDR3 sequence is 13 residues long. CDR3 nucleotide sequence: TGTGCCGGAACAGGGTCCTCTAATCAGCCCCAGCATTTT. It encodes CAGTGSSNQPQHF.

The chain carries TRBV30 and TRBJ1-4, with TRBD1 matching 7 bases. This CDR3 region has 13 residues. V gave up 5 bases and J gave up 5 bases; unmatched junction bases: 5. Germline V gene lookup returns CDR1 GTSNPN and CDR2 SVGIG (reference sequence). The DNA for the CDR3 is TGTGCCTGGGGGGGACAGAAAAATGAAAAACTGTTTTTT. Amino acids: CAWGGQKNEKLFF. The full variable domain, with the rest looked up from reference TRBV30 and TRBJ1-4, is SQTIHQWPATLVQPVGSPLSLECTVEGTSNPNLYWYRQAAGRGLQLLFYSVGIGQISSEVPQNLSASRPQDRQFILSSKKLLLSDSGFYLCAWGGQKNEKLFFGSGTQLSVL.

The CDR3 DNA follows: TGTGCCAGCAGCTTAGGACTAGCGGGAGCTTCGAATGAGCAGTTCTTC. Translation gives CASSLGLAGASNEQFF. The rearrangement joins TRBV7-6 to TRBJ2-1; TRBD2 agrees at 12 bases. Per the germline V gene, CDR1 is SGHVS and CDR2 is FNYEAQ. V shed 1 base and J 7 bases; nucleotides not matched to a gene: 5. The CDR3 spans 16 residues.

The chain links TRBV5-1 to TRBJ1-2; no reliable D call. V lost 4 bases and J lost 3, with 10 bases in between. Germline V gene sequence: CDR1 SGHRS, CDR2 YFSETQ. This CDR3 contains 13 residues. CDR3 residues: CASSLTSDYGYTF. As DNA, the CDR3 is TGCGCCAGCAGCCTTACCTCTGACTATGGCTACACCTTC.

The chain joins TRBV29-1 to TRBJ2-1; D is unclear. The CDR3 is made up of 12 amino acids. V was shortened by 0 bases and J by 9 bases, with 9 bases between the two germline ends. In germline, CDR1 is SQVTM, CDR2 ANQGSEA. This CDR3 reads CSVEEGSREQFF. In DNA, the CDR3 is TGCAGCGTTGAAGAAGGGTCTCGTGAGCAGTTCTTC.

V usage is TRBV25-1 and J usage is TRBJ2-1, with D uncertain. Per germline, CDR1 MGHDK and CDR2 SYGVNS. V lost 3 bases to trimming and J lost 5 bases, with 14 bases between them. CDR3 size: 15 residues. The CDR3 DNA sequence: TGTGCCAGCAGTGATACCCCCCCTACGGACAATGAGCAGTTCTTC. Amino acids: CASSDTPPTDNEQFF. Complete variable domain (other parts from reference TRBV25-1 and TRBJ2-1): EADIYQTPRYLVIGTGKKITLECSQTMGHDKMYWYQQDPGMELHLIHYSYGVNSTEKGDLSSESTVSRIRTEHFPLTLESARPSHTSQYLCASSDTPPTDNEQFFGPGTRLTVL.

The chain couples TRBV14 to TRBJ2-4; TRBD1 agrees at 9 bases. CDR1 is SGHDN, CDR2 FVKESK, per germline. The ends lost 4 bases at V and 3 bases at J; junction bases unmatched: 4. This CDR3 spans 15 amino acids. The chain's CDR3 is CASSRQTGGKNIQYF. CDR3 nucleotides: TGTGCCAGCAGCCGTCAGACAGGGGGCAAAAACATTCAGTACTTC.

V is TRBV6-5 and J is TRBJ2-5; no firm D call. The germline V gene encodes CDR1 MNHEY and CDR2 SVGAGI. The CDR3 length is 14 residues. The ends were cut back, 5 bases at V and 1 base at J, with 11 bases in the middle. In DNA, the CDR3 is TGTGCCAGCAGTAGGAGCAGGTTCCAAGAGACCCAGTACTTC. Translating it yields CASSRSRFQETQYF.

This chain joins TRBV4-2 and TRBJ2-1, with D unresolved. This CDR3 is 12 amino acids long. V lost 3 bases and J lost 6, with 6 bases in between. CDR1 LGHNA and CDR2 YNFKEQ come from the germline V gene. The CDR3 is CASSHSPNEQFF. Written as DNA, the CDR3 is TGTGCCAGCAGCCATTCTCCCAATGAGCAGTTCTTC.

The chain combines TRBV10-3 with TRBJ2-3; maybe TRBD1 (5 bases). The CDR3 totals 15 residues. V was cut by 3 bases and J by 0 bases, with 10 bases left in between. Germline assignment: CDR1 ENHRY and CDR2 SYGVKD. CDR3 DNA: TGTGCCATCAGTGATGACAGCTTTAGCACAGATACGCAGTATTTT. Translating it yields CAISDDSFSTDTQYF.

The chain recombines TRBV10-3 with TRBJ2-7, with D perhaps TRBD1 (8 bases). V was clipped by 6 bases and J by 4 bases, with 13 bases between them. Germline lookup yields CDR1 ENHRY and CDR2 SYGVKD. There are 13 residues in the CDR3. In nucleotides, the CDR3 is TGTGCCATCAGCCAACAGGGGGGGTACGAGCAGTACTTC. It encodes CAISQQGGYEQYF.